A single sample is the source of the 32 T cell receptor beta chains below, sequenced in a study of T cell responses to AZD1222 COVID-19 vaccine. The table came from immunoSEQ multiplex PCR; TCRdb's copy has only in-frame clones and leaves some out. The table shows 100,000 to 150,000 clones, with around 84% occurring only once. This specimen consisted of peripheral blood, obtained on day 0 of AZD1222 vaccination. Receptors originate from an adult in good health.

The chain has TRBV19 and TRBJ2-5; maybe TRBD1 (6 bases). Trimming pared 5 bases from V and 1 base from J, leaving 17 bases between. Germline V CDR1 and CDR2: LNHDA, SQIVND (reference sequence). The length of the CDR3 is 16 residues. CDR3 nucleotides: TGTGCCAGTAGTCTCCCCAGGGGACGGGGCCAAGAGACCCAGTACTTC. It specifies CASSLPRGRGQETQYF.

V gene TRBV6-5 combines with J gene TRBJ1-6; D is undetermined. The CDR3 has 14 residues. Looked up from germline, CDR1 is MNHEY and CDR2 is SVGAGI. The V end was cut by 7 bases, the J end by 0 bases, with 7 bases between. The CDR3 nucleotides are TGTGCCAGCATTCGGAGCTCCTATAATTCACCCCTCCACTTT. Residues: CASIRSSYNSPLHF.

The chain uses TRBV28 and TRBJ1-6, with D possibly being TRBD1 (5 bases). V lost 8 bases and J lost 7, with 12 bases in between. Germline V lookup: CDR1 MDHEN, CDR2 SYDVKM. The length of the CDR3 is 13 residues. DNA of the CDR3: TGTGCCAGCTGTCGGGGGTGGAATTCACCCCTCCACTTT. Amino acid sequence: CASCRGWNSPLHF.

The chain's CDR3 is CASNEKGLADNEQYF. The CDR3 nucleotides are TGTGCCAGCAACGAAAAGGGACTAGCGGATAACGAGCAGTACTTC. The chain is built from TRBV28 and TRBJ2-7; 11 bases map to TRBD2. Trimming removed 7 bases from V and 5 bases from J; junction bases left unmatched: 10. The CDR3 is 15 amino acids. CDR1 MDHEN and CDR2 SYDVKM come from the germline V gene.

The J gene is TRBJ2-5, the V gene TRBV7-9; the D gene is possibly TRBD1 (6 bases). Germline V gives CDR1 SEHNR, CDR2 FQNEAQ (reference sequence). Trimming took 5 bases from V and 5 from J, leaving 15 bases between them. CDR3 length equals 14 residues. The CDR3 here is CASSVWRTGETQYF. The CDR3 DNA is TGTGCCAGCAGCGTATGGAGAACAGGGGAGACCCAGTACTTC.

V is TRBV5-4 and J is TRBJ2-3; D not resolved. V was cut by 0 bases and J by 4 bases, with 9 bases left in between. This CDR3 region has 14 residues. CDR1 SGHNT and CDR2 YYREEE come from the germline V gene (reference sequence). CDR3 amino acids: CASSLAGPPDTQYF. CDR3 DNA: TGTGCCAGCAGCTTGGCCGGGCCGCCAGATACGCAGTATTTT.

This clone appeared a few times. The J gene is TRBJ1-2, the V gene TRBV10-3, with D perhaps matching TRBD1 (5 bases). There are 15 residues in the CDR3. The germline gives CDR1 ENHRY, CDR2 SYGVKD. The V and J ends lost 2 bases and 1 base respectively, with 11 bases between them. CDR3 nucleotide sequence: TGTGCCATCAGTGAGACAGTGGACATTAACTATGGCTACACCTTC. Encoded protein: CAISETVDINYGYTF.

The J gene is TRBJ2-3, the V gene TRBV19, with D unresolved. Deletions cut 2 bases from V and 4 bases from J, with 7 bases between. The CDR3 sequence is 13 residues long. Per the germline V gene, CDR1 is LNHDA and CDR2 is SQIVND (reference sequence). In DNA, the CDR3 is TGTGCCAGTAGTATAACCCCCCCAGATACGCAGTATTTT. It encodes CASSITPPDTQYF.

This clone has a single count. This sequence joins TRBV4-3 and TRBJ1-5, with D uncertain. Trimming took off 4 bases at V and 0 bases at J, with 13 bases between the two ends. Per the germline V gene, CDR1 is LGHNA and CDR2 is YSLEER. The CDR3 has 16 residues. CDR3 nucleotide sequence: TGCGCCAGCAGCCCTTCGCCCGGTTATAGCAATCAGCCCCAGCATTTT. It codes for CASSPSPGYSNQPQHF.

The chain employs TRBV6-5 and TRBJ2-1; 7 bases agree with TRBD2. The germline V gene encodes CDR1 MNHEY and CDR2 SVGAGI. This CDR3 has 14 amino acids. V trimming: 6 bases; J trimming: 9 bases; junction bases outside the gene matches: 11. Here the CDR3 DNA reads TGTGCCAGCAGACCTGGCGGGGGTTGGGGTGAGCAGTTCTTC. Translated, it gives CASRPGGGWGEQFF.

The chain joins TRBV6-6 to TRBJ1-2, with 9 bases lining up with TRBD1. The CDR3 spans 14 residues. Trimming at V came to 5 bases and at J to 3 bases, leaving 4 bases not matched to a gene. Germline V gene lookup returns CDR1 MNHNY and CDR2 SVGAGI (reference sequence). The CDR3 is CASSQNRGHYGYTF. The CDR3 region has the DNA TGTGCCAGCAGTCAGAACAGGGGGCACTATGGCTACACCTTC.

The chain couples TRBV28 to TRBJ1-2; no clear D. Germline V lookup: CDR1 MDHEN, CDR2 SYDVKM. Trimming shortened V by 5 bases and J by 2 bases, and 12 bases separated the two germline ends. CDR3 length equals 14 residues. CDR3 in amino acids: CASSPAGENYGYTF. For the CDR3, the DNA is TGTGCCAGCAGTCCGGCAGGTGAAAACTATGGCTACACCTTC.

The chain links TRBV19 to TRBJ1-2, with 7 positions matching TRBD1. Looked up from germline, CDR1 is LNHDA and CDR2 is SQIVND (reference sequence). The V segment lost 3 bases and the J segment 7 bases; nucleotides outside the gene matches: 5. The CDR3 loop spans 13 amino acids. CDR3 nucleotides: TGTGCCAGTAGTATCGGACAGGTTCGTGGCTACACCTTC. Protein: CASSIGQVRGYTF. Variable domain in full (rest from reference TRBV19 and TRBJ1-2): DGGITQSPKYLFRKEGQNVTLSCEQNLNHDAMYWYRQDPGQGLRLIYYSQIVNDFQKGDIAEGYSVSREKKESFPLTVTSAQKNPTAFYLCASSIGQVRGYTFGSGTRLTVV.

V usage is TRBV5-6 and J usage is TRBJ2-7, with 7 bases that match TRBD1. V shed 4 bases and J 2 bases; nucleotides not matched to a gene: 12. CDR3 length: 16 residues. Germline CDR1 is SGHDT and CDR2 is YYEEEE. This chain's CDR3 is CASSLDRDRYAYEQYF. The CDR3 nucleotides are TGTGCCAGCAGCCTGGACCGGGACAGATATGCCTACGAGCAGTACTTC.

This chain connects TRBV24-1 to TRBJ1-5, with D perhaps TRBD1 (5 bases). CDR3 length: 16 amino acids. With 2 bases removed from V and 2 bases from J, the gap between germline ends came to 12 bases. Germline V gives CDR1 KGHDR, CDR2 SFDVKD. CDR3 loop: CATSDSQGPGNQPQHF. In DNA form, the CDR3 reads TGTGCCACCAGTGATTCCCAGGGTCCCGGCAATCAGCCCCAGCATTTT.

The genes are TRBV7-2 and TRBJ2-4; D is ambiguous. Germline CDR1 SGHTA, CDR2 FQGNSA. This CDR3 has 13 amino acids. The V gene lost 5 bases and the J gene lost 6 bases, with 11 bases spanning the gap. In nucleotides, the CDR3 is TGTGCCAGCAGCCCCGATATGGGAAACATTCAGTACTTC. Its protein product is CASSPDMGNIQYF.

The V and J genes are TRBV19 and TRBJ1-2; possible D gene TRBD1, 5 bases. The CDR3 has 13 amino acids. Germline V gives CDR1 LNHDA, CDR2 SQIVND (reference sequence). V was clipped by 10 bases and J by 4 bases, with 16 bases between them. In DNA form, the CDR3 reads TGTGCCACCAATCCGGGGCCGAGCTATGGCTACACCTTC. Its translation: CATNPGPSYGYTF.

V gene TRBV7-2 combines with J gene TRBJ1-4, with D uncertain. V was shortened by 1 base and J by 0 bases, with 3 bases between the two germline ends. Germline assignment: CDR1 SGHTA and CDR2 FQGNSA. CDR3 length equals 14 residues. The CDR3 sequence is CASSLDPTNEKLFF. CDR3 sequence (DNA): TGTGCCAGCAGCTTAGACCCAACTAATGAAAAACTGTTTTTT.

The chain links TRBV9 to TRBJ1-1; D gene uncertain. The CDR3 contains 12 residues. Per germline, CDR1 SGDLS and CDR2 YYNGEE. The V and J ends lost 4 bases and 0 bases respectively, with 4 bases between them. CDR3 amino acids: CASSKVNTEAFF. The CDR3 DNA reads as TGTGCCAGCAGCAAGGTGAACACTGAAGCTTTCTTT.

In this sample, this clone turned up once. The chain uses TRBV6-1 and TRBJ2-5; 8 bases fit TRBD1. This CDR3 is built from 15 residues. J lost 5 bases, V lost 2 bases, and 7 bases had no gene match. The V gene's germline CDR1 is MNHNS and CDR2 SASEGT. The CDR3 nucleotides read TGTGCCAGCAGTGAATACAGGGGGGCATGGGAGACCCAGTACTTC. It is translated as CASSEYRGAWETQYF.

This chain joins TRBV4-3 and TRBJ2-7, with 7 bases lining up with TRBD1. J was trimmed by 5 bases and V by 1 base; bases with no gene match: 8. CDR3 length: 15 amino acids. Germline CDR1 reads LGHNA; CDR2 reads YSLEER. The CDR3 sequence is CASSQGLPTGDEQYF. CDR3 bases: TGCGCCAGCAGCCAAGGGCTCCCAACAGGGGACGAGCAGTACTTC.

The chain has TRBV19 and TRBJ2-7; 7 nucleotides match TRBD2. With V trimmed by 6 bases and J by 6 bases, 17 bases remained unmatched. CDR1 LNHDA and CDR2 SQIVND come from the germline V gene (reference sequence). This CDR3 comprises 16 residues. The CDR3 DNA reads TGTGCCAGTAGCCCTCTTGCGGGAGTAGGTCCGGGCGAGCAGTACTTC. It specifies CASSPLAGVGPGEQYF.

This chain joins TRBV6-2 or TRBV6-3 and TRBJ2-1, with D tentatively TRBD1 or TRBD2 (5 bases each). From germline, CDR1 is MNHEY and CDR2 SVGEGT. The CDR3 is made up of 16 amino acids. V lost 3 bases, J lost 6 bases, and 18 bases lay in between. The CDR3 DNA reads TGTGCCAGCAGTTATCGGGACGGGATGGCCGGCAATGAGCAGTTCTTC. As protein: CASSYRDGMAGNEQFF.

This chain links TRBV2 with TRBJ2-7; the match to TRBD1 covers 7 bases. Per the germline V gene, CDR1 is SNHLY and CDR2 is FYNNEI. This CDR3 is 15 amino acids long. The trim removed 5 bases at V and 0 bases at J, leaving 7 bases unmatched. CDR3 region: CASSLQDRSSYEQYF. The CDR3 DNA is TGTGCCAGCAGTCTCCAGGACAGGAGCTCCTACGAGCAGTACTTC.

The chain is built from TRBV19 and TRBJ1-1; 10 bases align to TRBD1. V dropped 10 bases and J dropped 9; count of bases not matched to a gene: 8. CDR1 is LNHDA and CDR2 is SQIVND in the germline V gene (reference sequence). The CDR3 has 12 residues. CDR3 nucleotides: TGTGCCACCAGGGACAGGGGTCGAAAAGCTTTCTTT. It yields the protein CATRDRGRKAFF.

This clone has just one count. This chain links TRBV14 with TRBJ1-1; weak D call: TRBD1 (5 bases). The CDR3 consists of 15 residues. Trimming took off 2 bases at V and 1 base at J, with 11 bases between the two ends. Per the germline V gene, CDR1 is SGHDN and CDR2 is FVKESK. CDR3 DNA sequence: TGTGCCAGCAGCCAATTCATAAGGGGGAACACTGAAGCTTTCTTT. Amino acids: CASSQFIRGNTEAFF.

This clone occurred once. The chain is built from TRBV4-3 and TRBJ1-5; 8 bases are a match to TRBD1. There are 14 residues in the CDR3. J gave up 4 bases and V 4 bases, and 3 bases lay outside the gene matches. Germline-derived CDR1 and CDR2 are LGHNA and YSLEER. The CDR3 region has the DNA TGCGCCAGCAGCCCCGGACAGGGAAATCAGCCCCAGCATTTT. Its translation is CASSPGQGNQPQHF.

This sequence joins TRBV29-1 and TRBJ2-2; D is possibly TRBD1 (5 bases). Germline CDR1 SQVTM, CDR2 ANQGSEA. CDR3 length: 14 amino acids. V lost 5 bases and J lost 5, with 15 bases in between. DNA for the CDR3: TGCAGCGTTAAACATCCAGGGTTGACCGGGGAGCTGTTTTTT. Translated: CSVKHPGLTGELFF.

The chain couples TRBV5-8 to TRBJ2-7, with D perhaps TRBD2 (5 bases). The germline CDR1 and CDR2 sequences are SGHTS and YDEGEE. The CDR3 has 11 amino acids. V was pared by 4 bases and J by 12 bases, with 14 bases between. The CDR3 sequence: CASSIPEAGYF. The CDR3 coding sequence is TGTGCCAGCAGCATACCGGAGGCGGGGTACTTC.

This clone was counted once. The CDR3, as DNA: TGTGCCAGCAGTTTATATAGCGGGGGGGCCATCGCGCAGTATTTT. Translating it yields CASSLYSGGAIAQYF. The V gene is TRBV28, the J gene TRBJ2-3, with 11 bases that match TRBD2. With 1 base clipped from V and 10 bases from J, the junction kept 7 bases outside the gene matches. There are 15 residues in the CDR3. CDR1 and CDR2 from the germline V gene are MDHEN and SYDVKM.

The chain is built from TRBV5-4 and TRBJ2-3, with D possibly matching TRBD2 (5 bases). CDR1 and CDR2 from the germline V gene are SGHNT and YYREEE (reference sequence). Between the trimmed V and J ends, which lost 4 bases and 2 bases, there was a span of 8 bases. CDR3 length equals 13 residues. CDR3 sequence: CASSSRDTDTQYF. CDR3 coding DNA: TGTGCCAGCAGCAGTCGGGACACAGATACGCAGTATTTT.

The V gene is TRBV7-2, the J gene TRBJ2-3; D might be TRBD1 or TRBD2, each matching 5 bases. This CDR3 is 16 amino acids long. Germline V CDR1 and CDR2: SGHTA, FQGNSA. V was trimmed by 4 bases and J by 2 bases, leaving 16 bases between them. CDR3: CASSSGSGRLTDTQYF. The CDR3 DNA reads TGTGCCAGCAGCTCCGGGTCAGGGAGACTCACAGATACGCAGTATTTT. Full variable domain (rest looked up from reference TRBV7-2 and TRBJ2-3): GAGVSQSPSNKVTEKGKDVELRCDPISGHTALYWYRQSLGQGLEFLIYFQGNSAPDKSGLPSDRFSAERTGGSVSTLTIQRTQQEDSAVYLCASSSGSGRLTDTQYFGPGTRLTVL.